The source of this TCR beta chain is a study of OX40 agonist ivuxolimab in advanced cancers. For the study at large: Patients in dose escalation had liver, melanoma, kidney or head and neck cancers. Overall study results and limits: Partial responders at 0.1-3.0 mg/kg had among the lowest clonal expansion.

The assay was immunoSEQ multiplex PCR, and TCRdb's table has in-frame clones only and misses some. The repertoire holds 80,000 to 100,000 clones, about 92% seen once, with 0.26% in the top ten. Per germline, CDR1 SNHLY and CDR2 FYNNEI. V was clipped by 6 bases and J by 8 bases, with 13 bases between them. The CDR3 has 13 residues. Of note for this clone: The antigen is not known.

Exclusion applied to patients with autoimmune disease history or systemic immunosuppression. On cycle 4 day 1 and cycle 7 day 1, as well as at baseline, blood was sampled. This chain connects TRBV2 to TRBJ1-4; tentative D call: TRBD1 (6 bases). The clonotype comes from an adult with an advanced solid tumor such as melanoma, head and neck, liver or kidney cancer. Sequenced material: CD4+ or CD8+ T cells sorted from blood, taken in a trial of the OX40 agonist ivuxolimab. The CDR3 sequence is CASSTRGGEKLFF. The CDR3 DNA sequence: TGTGCCAGCAGCACCAGGGGAGGGGAAAAACTGTTTTTT.